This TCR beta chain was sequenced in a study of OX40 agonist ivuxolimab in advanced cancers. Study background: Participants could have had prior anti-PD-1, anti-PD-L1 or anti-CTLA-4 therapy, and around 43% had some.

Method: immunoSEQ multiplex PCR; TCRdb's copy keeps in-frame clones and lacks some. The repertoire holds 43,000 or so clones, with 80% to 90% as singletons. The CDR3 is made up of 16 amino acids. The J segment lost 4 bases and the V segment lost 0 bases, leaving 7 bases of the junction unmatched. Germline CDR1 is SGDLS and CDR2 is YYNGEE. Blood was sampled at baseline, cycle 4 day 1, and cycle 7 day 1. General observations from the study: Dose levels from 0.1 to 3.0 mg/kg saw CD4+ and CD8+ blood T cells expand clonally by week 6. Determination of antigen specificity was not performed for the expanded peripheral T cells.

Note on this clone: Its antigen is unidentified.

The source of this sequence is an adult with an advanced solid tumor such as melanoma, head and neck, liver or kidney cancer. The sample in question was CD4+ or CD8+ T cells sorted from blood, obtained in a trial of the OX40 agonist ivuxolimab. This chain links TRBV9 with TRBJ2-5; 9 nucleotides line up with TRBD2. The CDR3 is CASSVEGGRGGETQYF. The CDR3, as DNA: TGTGCCAGCAGCGTAGAAGGCGGGAGGGGCGGAGAGACCCAGTACTTC.